This is a list of T cell receptor beta chains from one sample in a study of technical replicates of blood from a handful of donors. The assay was immunoSEQ multiplex PCR, and TCRdb's table has in-frame clones only and misses some. The table records over 55,000 clones, around 87% of them present only once. Input material: PBMCs. The receptors were sampled from a human donor in good health. Some clones in this sample may be carry-over from other donors' samples. Both conserved end residues are part of each CDR3. A D gene is named only where the DNA matches it firmly. Expanded clones get a size class; other rows say once, few or many, or leave the size out.

>.|TRBV7-9|TRBJ2-4|TRBD2
CASSLAGAGPNIQYF
TGTGCCAGCAGCTTAGCTGGAGCGGGACCGAACATTCAGTACTTC
>.|TRBV27|TRBJ1-1|.
CASSFDGVNTEAFF
TGTGCCAGCAGTTTTGACGGGGTCAACACTGAAGCTTTCTTT
>.|TRBV9|TRBJ2-5|TRBD2
CASSAPGGMGETQYF
TGTGCCAGCAGCGCCCCGGGGGGGATGGGGGAGACCCAGTACTTC
>.|TRBV7-8|TRBJ2-7|TRBD2
CASSLGGGFSYEQYF
TGTGCCAGCAGCTTGGGGGGGGGATTCTCCTACGAGCAGTACTTC
>.|TRBV19|TRBJ1-2|.
CASSTPSTANYGYTF
TGTGCCAGTAGTACGCCCTCGACAGCCAACTATGGCTACACCTTC
>many|TRBV7-9|TRBJ2-7|.
CASSPVYRGTYEQYF
TGTGCCAGCAGCCCCGTTTATAGGGGTACGTACGAGCAGTACTTC
>.|TRBV5-4|TRBJ2-7|.
CASSLGRNLYEQYF
TGTGCCAGCAGCTTGGGGCGGAATCTGTACGAGCAGTACTTC
>.|TRBV2|TRBJ1-5|.
CASSEAQRNQPQHF
TGTGCCAGCAGTGAAGCTCAGCGGAACCAGCCCCAGCATTTT
>.|TRBV7-9|TRBJ1-6|TRBD1
CASSLGTGGKYNSPLHF
TGTGCCAGCAGCTTAGGGACAGGGGGCAAATATAATTCACCCCTCCACTTT
>.|TRBV5-6|TRBJ2-7|.
CASSNTGQAKTYEQYF
TGTGCCAGCAGCAACACAGGACAAGCAAAAACCTACGAGCAGTACTTC
>.|TRBV11-2|TRBJ2-7|.
CASSLINRANVEQYF
TGTGCCAGCAGCTTAATTAACAGGGCAAATGTCGAGCAGTACTTC
>.|TRBV19|TRBJ2-3|TRBD2
CASSVGLAGVSDTQYF
TGTGCCAGTAGTGTCGGACTAGCGGGAGTTTCTGATACGCAGTATTTT
>.|TRBV7-9|TRBJ2-1|.
CASSLDRPPEQFF
TGTGCCAGCAGCTTAGACAGGCCCCCTGAGCAGTTCTTC
>once|TRBV5-1|TRBJ1-1|.
CASSPDSLWTEAFF
TGCGCCAGCAGCCCCGACAGTTTGTGGACTGAAGCTTTCTTT
>.|TRBV19|TRBJ2-6|.
CASSPRGSGANVLTF
TGTGCCAGTAGTCCCCGAGGGTCTGGGGCCAACGTCCTGACTTTC
>few|TRBV13|TRBJ1-1|.
CASSLRGLNTEAFF
TGTGCCAGCAGCTTAAGGGGCTTGAACACTGAAGCTTTCTTT
>.|TRBV5-4|TRBJ2-6|TRBD2
CASSLGLAGGRSGANVLTF
TGTGCCAGCAGCTTGGGACTAGCGGGGGGCCGCTCTGGGGCCAACGTCCTGACTTTC
>.|TRBV2|TRBJ1-2|.
CASQQNLGYTF
TGTGCCAGTCAACAGAACTTAGGCTACACCTTC
>.|TRBV4-3|TRBJ2-7|.
CASSQGQFYEQYF
TGCGCCAGCAGCCAAGGACAGTTCTACGAGCAGTACTTC
>.|TRBV6-1|TRBJ1-2|TRBD1
CASSATGDGYTF
TGTGCCAGCAGTGCGACAGGGGATGGCTACACCTTC
>.|TRBV6-6|TRBJ2-1|.
CASSSTSQSEQFF
TGTGCCAGCAGTTCAACATCACAATCGGAGCAGTTCTTC
>.|TRBV6-6|TRBJ2-7|TRBD2
CASGGDTGEQYF
TGTGCCAGCGGGGGGGATACCGGGGAGCAGTACTTC
>once|TRBV5-1|TRBJ1-2|TRBD1
CASSGQGAYGYTF
TGCGCCAGCAGCGGACAGGGGGCCTATGGCTACACCTTC
>.|TRBV7-7|TRBJ1-5|TRBD1
CASSMDRGFWQPQHF
TGTGCCAGCAGCATGGACAGGGGGTTCTGGCAGCCCCAGCATTTT
>.|TRBV6-1|TRBJ1-5|.
CASSELNQPQHF
TGTGCCAGCAGTGAACTAAATCAGCCCCAGCATTTT
>few|TRBV5-4|TRBJ2-3|.
CASSLRTDTQYF
TGTGCCAGCAGCCTCCGGACAGATACGCAGTATTTT
>.|TRBV7-2|TRBJ1-2|.
CASSLVSTWGYTF
TGTGCCAGCAGCTTAGTTTCGACATGGGGCTACACCTTC
>.|TRBV5-4|TRBJ1-2|.
CASRRGVDNYGYTF
TGTGCCAGCAGGCGGGGGGTCGATAACTATGGCTACACCTTC
>.|TRBV4-3|TRBJ1-3|.
CASSPEVAGATGNTIYF
TGCGCCAGCAGCCCAGAGGTTGCGGGGGCAACGGGAAACACCATATATTTT
>.|TRBV10-3|TRBJ1-2|TRBD1
CAISSDRIPWGYTF
TGTGCCATCAGCTCGGACAGGATCCCTTGGGGCTACACCTTC
>.|TRBV11-2|TRBJ2-5|TRBD2
CASANQRGGETQYF
TGTGCCAGCGCAAACCAGCGGGGGGGCGAGACCCAGTACTTC
>.|TRBV2|TRBJ1-4|.
CASKNSALLSDEKLFF
TGTGCCAGCAAGAATAGCGCCCTTCTTTCGGATGAAAAACTGTTTTTT
>.|TRBV5-4|TRBJ2-1|TRBD2
CASSLTSGRYNEQFF
TGTGCCAGCAGCCTGACTAGCGGGAGATACAATGAGCAGTTCTTC
>.|TRBV7-2|TRBJ2-7|TRBD2
CASAPGGSSYEQYF
TGTGCCAGCGCCCCGGGGGGATCCTCCTACGAGCAGTACTTC
>.|TRBV5-1|TRBJ2-7|.
CASSIQSPYEQYF
TGCGCCAGCAGTATTCAGTCCCCATACGAGCAGTACTTC
>.|TRBV30|TRBJ2-5|.
CAWSKPGLLQETQYF
TGTGCCTGGAGTAAACCGGGACTCCTCCAAGAGACCCAGTACTTC
>.|TRBV18|TRBJ2-7|TRBD2
CASSPPSGRADSYEQYF
TGTGCCAGCTCACCACCGAGCGGGAGGGCCGATTCCTACGAGCAGTACTTC
>once|TRBV6-6|TRBJ2-3|TRBD2
CASRPGTSLSDTQYF
TGTGCCAGCAGACCCGGGACTAGCTTATCAGATACGCAGTATTTT
>once|TRBV7-2|TRBJ1-6|.
CASSFTGMGSPLHF
TGTGCCAGCAGCTTTACAGGGATGGGTTCACCCCTCCACTTT
>.|TRBV10-3|TRBJ2-5|.
CATGEPQETQYF
TGTGCCACGGGGGAACCGCAAGAGACCCAGTACTTC
>.|TRBV6-1|TRBJ2-7|.
CASTVDRGEQYF
TGTGCCAGCACTGTTGACCGGGGGGAGCAGTACTTC
>.|TRBV7-2|TRBJ1-2|TRBD1
CASSPRTGGILGYTF
TGTGCCAGCAGCCCCCGGACAGGGGGCATTTTAGGCTACACCTTC
>once|TRBV19|TRBJ2-7|TRBD2
CASTAGGVAGAYEQYF
TGTGCCAGTACCGCCGGAGGAGTAGCGGGAGCCTACGAGCAGTACTTC
>once|TRBV9|TRBJ2-1|TRBD2
CASSDTGTSSDEQFF
TGTGCCAGCAGCGATACCGGGACTAGCAGCGATGAGCAGTTCTTC
>.|TRBV13|TRBJ2-3|TRBD2
CASTHSGSTDTQYF
TGTGCCAGCACTCATAGCGGGTCCACAGATACGCAGTATTTT
>.|TRBV6-1|TRBJ2-7|TRBD2
CASRGLAALPEQYF
TGTGCCAGCAGGGGACTAGCGGCTTTACCCGAGCAGTACTTC
>.|TRBV7-9|TRBJ2-1|TRBD1
CASSYGGTGGYNEQFF
TGTGCCAGCAGCTACGGCGGGACAGGGGGTTACAATGAGCAGTTCTTC
>.|TRBV7-9|TRBJ1-2|.
CASSLVAGPLYGYTF
TGTGCCAGCAGCTTAGTGGCGGGGCCGCTCTATGGCTACACCTTC
>.|TRBV5-1|TRBJ2-1|TRBD2
CASSLRLAGENEQFF
TGCGCCAGCAGCTTGAGACTAGCGGGAGAGAATGAGCAGTTCTTC
>.|TRBV7-9|TRBJ2-3|TRBD2
CASSLVTGGKTDTQYF
TGTGCCAGCAGCTTAGTTACGGGGGGGAAGACAGATACGCAGTATTTT
>.|TRBV6-5|TRBJ1-1|.
CASNRDGNTEAFF
TGTGCCAGCAACCGGGATGGGAACACTGAAGCTTTCTTT
>once|TRBV6-5|TRBJ2-2|TRBD1
CASKRDSKGTGELFF
TGTGCCAGCAAAAGGGACAGTAAGGGCACCGGGGAGCTGTTTTTT
>.|TRBV5-1|TRBJ2-5|.
CASSSQDSGGETQYF
TGCGCCAGCAGCTCGCAAGACAGTGGCGGAGAGACCCAGTACTTC
>.|TRBV13|TRBJ2-2|TRBD2
CASSLRTSGGTGELFF
TGTGCCAGCAGCTTACGGACTAGCGGAGGCACCGGGGAGCTGTTTTTT
>.|TRBV6-5|TRBJ2-3|TRBD1
CASSYAFGQGKDTQYF
TGTGCCAGCAGTTACGCCTTCGGACAGGGGAAAGATACGCAGTATTTT